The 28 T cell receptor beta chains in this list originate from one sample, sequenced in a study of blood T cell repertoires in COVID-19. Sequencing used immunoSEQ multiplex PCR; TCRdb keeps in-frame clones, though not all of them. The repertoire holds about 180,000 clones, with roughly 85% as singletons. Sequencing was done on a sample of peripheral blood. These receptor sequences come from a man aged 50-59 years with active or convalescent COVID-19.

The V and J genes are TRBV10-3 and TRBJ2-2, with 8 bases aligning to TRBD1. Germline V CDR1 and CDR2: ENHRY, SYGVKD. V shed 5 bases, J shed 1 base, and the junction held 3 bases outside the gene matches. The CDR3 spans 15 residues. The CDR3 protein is CAISRGQENTGELFF. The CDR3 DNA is TGTGCCATCAGTCGGGGACAGGAGAACACCGGGGAGCTGTTTTTT.

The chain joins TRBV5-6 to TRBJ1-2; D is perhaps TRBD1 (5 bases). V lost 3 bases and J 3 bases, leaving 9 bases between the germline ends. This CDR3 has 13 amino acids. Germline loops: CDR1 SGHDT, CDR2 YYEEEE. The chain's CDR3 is CASSSGQDYGYTF. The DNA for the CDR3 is TGTGCCAGCAGCTCTGGACAAGACTATGGCTACACCTTC. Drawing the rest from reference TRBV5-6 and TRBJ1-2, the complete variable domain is DAGVTQSPTHLIKTRGQQVTLRCSPKSGHDTVSWYQQALGQGPQFIFQYYEEEERQRGNFPDRFSGHQFPNYSSELNVNALLLGDSALYLCASSSGQDYGYTFGSGTRLTVV.

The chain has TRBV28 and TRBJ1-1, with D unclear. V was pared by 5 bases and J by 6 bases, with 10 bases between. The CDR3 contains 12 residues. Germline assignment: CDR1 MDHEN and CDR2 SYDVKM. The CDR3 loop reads CASSPTGSEAFF. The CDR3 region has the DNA TGTGCCAGCAGTCCCACGGGGTCTGAAGCTTTCTTT.

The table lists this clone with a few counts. The CDR3 region has the DNA TGCGCCAGCAGCTCCTCAGGGATTCGCACTGAAGCTTTCTTT. Translation: CASSSSGIRTEAFF. The V gene is TRBV5-1, the J gene TRBJ1-1; TRBD1 is a possible D gene (5 bases). The ends were cut back, 3 bases at V and 4 bases at J, with 13 bases in the middle. In germline, CDR1 is SGHRS, CDR2 YFSETQ. This CDR3 has 14 residues.

CDR3 nucleotides: TGTGCCAGTAGTATAGCGACATACGAAAAACTGTTTTTT. This translates into CASSIATYEKLFF. The chain is built from TRBV19 and TRBJ1-4, with D unclear. This CDR3 comprises 13 residues. The germline V gene encodes CDR1 LNHDA and CDR2 SQIVND (reference sequence). V lost 1 base, J lost 8 bases, and 8 bases lay in between. The whole variable domain, remainder taken from reference TRBV19 and TRBJ1-4, is DGGITQSPKYLFRKEGQNVTLSCEQNLNHDAMYWYRQDPGQGLRLIYYSQIVNDFQKGDIAEGYSVSREKKESFPLTVTSAQKNPTAFYLCASSIATYEKLFFGSGTQLSVL.

CDR3 amino acids: CATSRQGSGYTF. Here the CDR3 DNA reads TGTGCCACCAGCAGACAGGGTTCTGGCTACACCTTC. V is TRBV15 and J is TRBJ1-2, with D perhaps matching TRBD1 (5 bases). The CDR3 extends over 12 amino acids. Germline V gene lookup returns CDR1 LNHNV and CDR2 YYDKDF (reference sequence). V was cut by 2 bases and J by 7 bases, with 8 bases left in between. The full variable domain, its missing parts supplied by reference TRBV15 and TRBJ1-2, is DAMVIQNPRYQVTQFGKPVTLSCSQTLNHNVMYWYQQKSSQAPKLLFHYYDKDFNNEADTPDNFQSRRPNTSFCFLDIRSPGLGDTAMYLCATSRQGSGYTFGSGTRLTVV.

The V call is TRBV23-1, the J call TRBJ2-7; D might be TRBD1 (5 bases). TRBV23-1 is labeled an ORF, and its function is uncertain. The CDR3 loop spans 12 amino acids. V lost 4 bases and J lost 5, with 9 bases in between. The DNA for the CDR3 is TGCGCCAGCAGTCTAAGGGGTGACGAGCAGTACTTC. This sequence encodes CASSLRGDEQYF.

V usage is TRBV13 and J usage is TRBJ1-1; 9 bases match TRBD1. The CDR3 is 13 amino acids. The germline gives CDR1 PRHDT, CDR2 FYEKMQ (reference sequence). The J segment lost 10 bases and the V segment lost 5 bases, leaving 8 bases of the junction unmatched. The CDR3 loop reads CASSARTGDAAFF. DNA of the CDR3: TGTGCCAGCAGCGCCCGGACAGGGGATGCAGCTTTCTTT.

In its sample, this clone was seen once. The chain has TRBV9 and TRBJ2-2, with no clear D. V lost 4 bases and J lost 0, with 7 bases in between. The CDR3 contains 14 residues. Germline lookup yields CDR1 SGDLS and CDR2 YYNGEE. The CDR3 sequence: CASSPSANTGELFF. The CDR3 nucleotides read TGTGCCAGCAGCCCCTCCGCGAACACCGGGGAGCTGTTTTTT.

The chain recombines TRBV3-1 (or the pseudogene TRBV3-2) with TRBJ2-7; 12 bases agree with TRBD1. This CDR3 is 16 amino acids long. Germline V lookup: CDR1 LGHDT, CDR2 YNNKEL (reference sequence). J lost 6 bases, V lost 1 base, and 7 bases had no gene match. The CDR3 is CASSQVGGQGAVEQYF. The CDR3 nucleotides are TGTGCCAGCAGCCAAGTTGGGGGACAGGGGGCTGTCGAGCAGTACTTC.

The CDR3 here is CASSPGQGVYEQYF. CDR3 nucleotides: TGTGCCAGCAGCCCAGGACAGGGAGTCTACGAGCAGTACTTC. The rearrangement joins TRBV11-2 to TRBJ2-7; 8 nucleotides agree with TRBD1. The V and J ends lost 5 bases and 3 bases, in that order; junction bases with no gene match: 6. CDR3 length equals 14 residues. CDR1 is SGHAT, CDR2 FQNNGV, per germline. The variable domain in full, with the rest retrieved from reference TRBV11-2 and TRBJ2-7, is EAGVAQSPRYKIIEKRQSVAFWCNPISGHATLYWYQQILGQGPKLLIQFQNNGVVDDSQLPKDRFSAERLKGVDSTLKIQPAKLEDSAVYLCASSPGQGVYEQYFGPGTRLTVT.

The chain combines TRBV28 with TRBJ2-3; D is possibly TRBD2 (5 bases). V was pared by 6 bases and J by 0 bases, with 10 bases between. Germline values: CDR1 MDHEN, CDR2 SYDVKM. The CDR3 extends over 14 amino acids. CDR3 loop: CASRRRLSTDTQYF. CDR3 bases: TGTGCCAGCAGACGGAGGCTAAGCACAGATACGCAGTATTTT.

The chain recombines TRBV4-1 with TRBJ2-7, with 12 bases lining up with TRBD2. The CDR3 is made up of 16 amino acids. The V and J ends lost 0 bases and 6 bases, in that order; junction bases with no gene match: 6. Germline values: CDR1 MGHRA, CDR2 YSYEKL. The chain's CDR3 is CASSQDRGLAGVEQYF. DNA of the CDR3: TGCGCCAGCAGCCAAGATCGGGGACTAGCGGGTGTCGAGCAGTACTTC.

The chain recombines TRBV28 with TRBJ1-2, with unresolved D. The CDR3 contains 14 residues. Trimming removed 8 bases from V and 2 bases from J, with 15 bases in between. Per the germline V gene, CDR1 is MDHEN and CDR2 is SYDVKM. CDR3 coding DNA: TGTGCCAGCCACGGCAGGCCTAAGAACTATGGCTACACCTTC. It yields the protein CASHGRPKNYGYTF.

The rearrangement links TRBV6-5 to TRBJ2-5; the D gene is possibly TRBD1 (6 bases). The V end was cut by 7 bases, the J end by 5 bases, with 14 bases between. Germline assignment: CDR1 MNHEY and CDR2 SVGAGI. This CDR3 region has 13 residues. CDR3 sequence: CASNLGARETQYF. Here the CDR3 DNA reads TGTGCCAGCAACCTGGGGGCGAGGGAGACCCAGTACTTC.

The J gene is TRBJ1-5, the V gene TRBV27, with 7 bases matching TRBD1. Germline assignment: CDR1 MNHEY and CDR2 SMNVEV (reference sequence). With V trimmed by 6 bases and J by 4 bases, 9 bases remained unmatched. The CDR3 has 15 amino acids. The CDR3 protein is CASSPRQGGNQPQHF. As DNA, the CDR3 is TGTGCCAGCAGCCCTCGACAGGGAGGTAATCAGCCCCAGCATTTT.

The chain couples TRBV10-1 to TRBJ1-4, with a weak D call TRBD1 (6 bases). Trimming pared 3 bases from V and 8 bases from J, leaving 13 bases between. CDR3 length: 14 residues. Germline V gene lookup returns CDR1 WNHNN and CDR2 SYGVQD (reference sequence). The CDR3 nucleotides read TGCGCCAGCAGTGAATCGCAGGGGAGCGAAAAACTGTTTTTT. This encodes CASSESQGSEKLFF.

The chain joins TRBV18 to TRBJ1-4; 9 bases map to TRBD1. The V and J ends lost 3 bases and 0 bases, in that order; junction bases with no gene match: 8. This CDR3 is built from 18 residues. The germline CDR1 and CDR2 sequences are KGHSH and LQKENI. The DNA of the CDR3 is TGTGCCAGCTCACCTCGGGACAGGGTCCACTCAACTAATGAAAAACTGTTTTTT. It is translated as CASSPRDRVHSTNEKLFF.

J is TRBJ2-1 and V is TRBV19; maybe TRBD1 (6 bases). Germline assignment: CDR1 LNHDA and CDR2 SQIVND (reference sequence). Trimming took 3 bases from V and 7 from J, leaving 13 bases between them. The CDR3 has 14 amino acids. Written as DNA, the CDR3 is TGTGCCAGTAGTATGGGAGCAGGGGCGAATGAGCAGTTCTTC. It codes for CASSMGAGANEQFF.

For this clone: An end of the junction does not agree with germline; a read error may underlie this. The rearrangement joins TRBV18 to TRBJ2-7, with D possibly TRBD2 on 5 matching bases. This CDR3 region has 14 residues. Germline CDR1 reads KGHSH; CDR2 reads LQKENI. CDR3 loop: CASSPALDSHEQYF. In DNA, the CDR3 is TGTGCCAGCTCACCCGCCCTGGACTCCCACGAGCAGTACTTC.

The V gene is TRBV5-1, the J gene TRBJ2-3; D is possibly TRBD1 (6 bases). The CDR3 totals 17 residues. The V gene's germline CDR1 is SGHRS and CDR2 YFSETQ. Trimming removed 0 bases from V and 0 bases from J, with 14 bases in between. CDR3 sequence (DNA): TGCGCCAGCAGCTTGGAAGGACAGCCTTCTAGCACAGATACGCAGTATTTT. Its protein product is CASSLEGQPSSTDTQYF.

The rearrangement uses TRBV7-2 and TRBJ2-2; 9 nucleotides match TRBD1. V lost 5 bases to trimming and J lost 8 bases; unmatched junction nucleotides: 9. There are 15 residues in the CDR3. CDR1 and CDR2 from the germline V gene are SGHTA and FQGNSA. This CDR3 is CASSPNRGRIGELFF. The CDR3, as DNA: TGTGCCAGCAGCCCGAACAGGGGGCGCATAGGGGAGCTGTTTTTT.

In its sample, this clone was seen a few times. The CDR3 spells CAAGTSGAYTQYF. CDR3 sequence (DNA): TGTGCCGCCGGGACTAGCGGGGCTTATACGCAGTATTTT. The rearrangement links TRBV24-1 to TRBJ2-3; TRBD2 agrees at 13 bases. J lost 7 bases, V lost 12 bases, and 6 bases had no gene match. The CDR3 is 13 residues long. Germline V gives CDR1 KGHDR, CDR2 SFDVKD.

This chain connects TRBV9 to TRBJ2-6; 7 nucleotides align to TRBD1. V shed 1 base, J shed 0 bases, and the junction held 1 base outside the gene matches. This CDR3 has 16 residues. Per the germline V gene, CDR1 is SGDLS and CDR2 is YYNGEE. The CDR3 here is CASSVRGPSGANVLTF. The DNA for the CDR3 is TGTGCCAGCAGCGTAAGGGGGCCCTCTGGGGCCAACGTCCTGACTTTC.

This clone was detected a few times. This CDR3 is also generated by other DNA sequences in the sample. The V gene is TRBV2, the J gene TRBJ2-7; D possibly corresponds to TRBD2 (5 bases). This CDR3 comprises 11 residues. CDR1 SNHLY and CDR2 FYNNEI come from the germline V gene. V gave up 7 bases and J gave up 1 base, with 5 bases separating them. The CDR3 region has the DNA TGTGCCAGCACGGGGTCCTACGAGCAGTACTTC. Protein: CASTGSYEQYF.

The CDR3 bases are TGCAGCGGTCTAGCGGGAGGGCCCGGCGGGGAGCTGTTTTTT. It encodes CSGLAGGPGGELFF. The V gene is TRBV29-1, the J gene TRBJ2-2, with 12 bases matching TRBD2. With 7 bases clipped from V and 7 bases from J, the junction kept 7 bases outside the gene matches. Germline-derived CDR1 and CDR2 are SQVTM and ANQGSEA. The CDR3 totals 14 residues.

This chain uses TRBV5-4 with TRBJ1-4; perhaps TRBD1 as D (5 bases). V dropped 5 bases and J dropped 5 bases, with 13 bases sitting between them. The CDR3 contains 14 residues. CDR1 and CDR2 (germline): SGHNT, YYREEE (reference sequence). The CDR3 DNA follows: TGTGCCAGCAGTCTTCAGGGCGAGAATGAAAAACTGTTTTTT. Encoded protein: CASSLQGENEKLFF. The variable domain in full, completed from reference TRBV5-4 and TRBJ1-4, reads ETGVTQSPTHLIKTRGQQVTLRCSSQSGHNTVSWYQQALGQGPQFIFQYYREEENGRGNFPPRFSGLQFPNYSSELNVNALELDDSALYLCASSLQGENEKLFFGSGTQLSVL.

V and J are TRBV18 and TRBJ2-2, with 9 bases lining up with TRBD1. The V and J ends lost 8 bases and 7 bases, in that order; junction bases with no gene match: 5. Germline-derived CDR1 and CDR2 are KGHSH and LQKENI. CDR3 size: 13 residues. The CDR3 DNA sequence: TGTGCCAGCCGGACAGGGGTTGGCGGGGAGCTGTTTTTT. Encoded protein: CASRTGVGGELFF.